Presented here are 20 T cell receptor beta chains from one specimen sequenced in a study of identical twins. TCRdb reprocessed the 5' RACE reads with MiXCR, giving one entry per CDR3 protein. The table lists 400,000 to 550,000 distinct CDR3 sequences, about 24% of them singletons. The data also belong to a second study, concerning T cells expressing NK-cell markers.

Input material: CD4+ T cells sorted from blood. The receptors were gathered from a woman aged 18-30 years in good health.

This clonotype was seen more than once but under ten times. The chain links TRBV7-9 to TRBJ2-7; TRBD2 might be the D (6 bases). This CDR3 comprises 14 residues. V lost 3 bases, J lost 7 bases, and 16 bases lay in between. CDR1 is SEHNR and CDR2 is FQNEAQ in the germline V gene (reference sequence). In nucleotides, the CDR3 is TGTGCCAGCAGCTTGCATAGCGGAACGGGGGAGCAGTACTTC. Encoded protein: CASSLHSGTGEQYF.

This clonotype showed up just a few times. V and J are TRBV6-4 and TRBJ2-3, with TRBD2 matching 7 bases. The CDR3 spans 15 residues. CDR1 is MRHNA and CDR2 is SNTAGT in the germline V gene. Trimming cost V 0 bases and J 2 bases; bases outside gene matches: 2. CDR3 coding DNA: TGTGCCAGCAGTGACTCGGGGGGGTACACAGATACGCAGTATTTT. It specifies CASSDSGGYTDTQYF.

This clonotype was seen many times. The V call is TRBV20-1, the J call TRBJ2-1, with no clear D. The germline V gene encodes CDR1 DFQATT and CDR2 SNEGSKA (reference sequence). Trimming took off 5 bases at V and 3 bases at J, with 5 bases between the two ends. The CDR3 totals 11 residues. CDR3 in amino acids: CSAPGYNEQFF. CDR3 DNA sequence: TGCAGTGCTCCTGGCTACAATGAGCAGTTCTTC.

The chain couples TRBV20-1 to TRBJ2-1; no definite D call. The CDR3 covers 12 residues. Germline CDR1 and CDR2: DFQATT and SNEGSKA (reference sequence). V was pared by 0 bases and J by 10 bases, with 10 bases between. Written as DNA, the CDR3 is TGCAGTGCTAGAGATCTTGAGGACGAGCAGTTCTTC. Translated, it gives CSARDLEDEQFF.

The gene calls are TRBV6-2 or TRBV6-3 and TRBJ1-1, with D perhaps matching TRBD1 (5 bases). Trimming pared 4 bases from V and 1 base from J, leaving 10 bases between. From germline, CDR1 is MNHEY and CDR2 SVGEGT. CDR3 length: 14 amino acids. The CDR3 here is CASSSTVRNTEAFF. The CDR3, as DNA: TGTGCCAGCAGTTCGACAGTGCGGAACACTGAAGCTTTCTTT.

This clonotype was recorded a few times. This chain links TRBV7-9 with TRBJ1-5; 10 bases are a match to TRBD1. This CDR3 has 16 amino acids. The germline V gene has CDR1 SEHNR and CDR2 FQNEAQ (reference sequence). V gave up 4 bases and J gave up 6 bases; unmatched junction bases: 9. CDR3 sequence reads: CASSSRDRGLRQPQHF. In DNA, the CDR3 is TGTGCCAGCAGCTCCAGGGACAGGGGACTACGTCAGCCCCAGCATTTT.

The chain uses TRBV10-3 and TRBJ1-1; D gene unclear. Germline values: CDR1 ENHRY, CDR2 SYGVKD. CDR3 size: 15 residues. Deletions cut 0 bases from V and 0 bases from J, with 8 bases between. The CDR3 DNA is TGTGCCATCAGTGAGTCGGCAGCTTTGAACACTGAAGCTTTCTTT. Its protein is CAISESAALNTEAFF.

This clonotype was seen at least ten times. This chain uses TRBV25-1 with TRBJ2-7; no definite D call. The CDR3 consists of 11 residues. Trimming pared 8 bases from V and 0 bases from J, leaving 5 bases between. CDR1 and CDR2 (germline): MGHDK, SYGVNS. CDR3 residues: CASSNSYEQYF. The CDR3 coding sequence is TGTGCCAGCTCGAACTCCTACGAGCAGTACTTC.

This clonotype has only a few counts. This CDR3 is CASSQDGRADYGYTF. CDR3 coding DNA: TGTGCCAGCAGCCAAGATGGCAGGGCTGACTATGGCTACACCTTC. This chain uses TRBV3-1 with TRBJ1-2; possible D gene TRBD1, 5 bases. The CDR3 loop spans 15 amino acids. Looked up from germline, CDR1 is LGHDT and CDR2 is YNNKEL (reference sequence). The germline V and J ends were trimmed by 0 bases and 3 bases, with 11 bases remaining between them. Filled out from reference TRBV3-1 and TRBJ1-2, the complete variable domain reads DTAVSQTPKYLVTQMGNDKSIKCEQNLGHDTMYWYKQDSKKFLKIMFSYNNKELIINETVPNRFSPKSPDKAHLNLHINSLELGDSAVYFCASSQDGRADYGYTFGSGTRLTVV.

This clonotype was observed at least ten times. This chain uses TRBV30 with TRBJ1-1, with D unresolved. In germline, CDR1 is GTSNPN, CDR2 SVGIG (reference sequence). The V and J ends lost 0 bases and 7 bases respectively, with 15 bases between them. This CDR3 has 14 residues. The CDR3 bases are TGTGCCTGGAGTGTACTGGGTCCCCACGGTGAAGCTTTCTTT. It encodes CAWSVLGPHGEAFF.

The chain couples TRBV5-1 to TRBJ2-3, with 8 positions matching TRBD2. The V segment lost 0 bases and the J segment 7 bases; nucleotides outside the gene matches: 7. The germline gives CDR1 SGHRS, CDR2 YFSETQ. This CDR3 spans 15 amino acids. This chain's CDR3 is CASSLGSGSVNTQYF. The CDR3, as DNA: TGCGCCAGCAGCTTGGGGAGCGGGAGCGTCAATACGCAGTATTTT.

The chain employs TRBV20-1 and TRBJ2-7; no firm D call. In germline, CDR1 is DFQATT, CDR2 SNEGSKA (reference sequence). With 6 bases removed from V and 2 bases from J, the gap between germline ends came to 11 bases. The CDR3 runs to 12 residues. Here the CDR3 reads CSAVDTPYEQYF. The CDR3 DNA follows: TGCAGTGCGGTAGACACTCCCTACGAGCAGTACTTC.

Only a few counts were recorded for this clonotype. This chain connects TRBV3-1 to TRBJ2-2; 8 bases fit TRBD2. This CDR3 comprises 14 residues. CDR1 is LGHDT, CDR2 YNNKEL, per germline (reference sequence). Trimming at V came to 4 bases and at J to 6 bases, leaving 4 bases not matched to a gene. CDR3 sequence: CASSRGRWAGELFF. The CDR3 bases are TGTGCCAGCAGCCGCGGGAGGTGGGCCGGGGAGCTGTTTTTT.

The rearrangement uses TRBV29-1 and TRBJ2-7, with 9 bases aligning to TRBD1. The CDR3 length is 14 residues. V shed 6 bases, J shed 7 bases, and the junction held 13 bases outside the gene matches. The V gene's germline CDR1 is SQVTM and CDR2 ANQGSEA. The CDR3 here is CSVRDRAVFWEQYF. DNA of the CDR3: TGCAGCGTCCGGGACAGGGCCGTTTTCTGGGAGCAGTACTTC.

The V gene is TRBV6-1, the J gene TRBJ1-6; TRBD1 matches 10 bases. From germline, CDR1 is MNHNS and CDR2 SASEGT. This CDR3 has 16 amino acids. V lost 10 bases, J lost 6 bases, and 12 bases stayed unmatched. The CDR3 loop reads CATSKRDRGTNSPLHF. CDR3 DNA: TGTGCCACTTCTAAGAGGGACAGGGGTACTAATTCACCCCTCCACTTT.

The V gene is TRBV5-1, the J gene TRBJ2-3; D might be TRBD1 (6 bases). This CDR3 has 14 amino acids. CDR1 and CDR2 (germline): SGHRS, YFSETQ. Trimming shortened V by 4 bases and J by 4 bases, and 13 bases separated the two germline ends. The CDR3 nucleotides read TGCGCCAGCAGCGATTCACAGGGCCCAGATACGCAGTATTTT. Translated, it gives CASSDSQGPDTQYF.

The sample holds one count of this clonotype. This chain links TRBV5-1 with TRBJ2-5; D gene uncertain. This CDR3 has 15 residues. In germline, CDR1 is SGHRS, CDR2 YFSETQ. Deletions cut 0 bases from V and 4 bases from J, with 13 bases between. CDR3 sequence (DNA): TGCGCCAGCAGCTTGGCCCCCTCTCCCGGAGAGACCCAGTACTTC. Translated: CASSLAPSPGETQYF.

This chain links TRBV29-1 with TRBJ2-1, with TRBD2 as a possible D gene (6 bases). CDR1 and CDR2 from the germline V gene are SQVTM and ANQGSEA. The CDR3 sequence is 12 residues long. V was pared by 4 bases and J by 5 bases, with 9 bases between. The CDR3, as DNA: TGCAGCGTTGGGGGGGTCCACAATGAGCAGTTCTTC. Its translation is CSVGGVHNEQFF.

The gene calls are TRBV9 and TRBJ1-2; D call uncertain. V was cut by 4 bases and J by 4 bases, with 14 bases left in between. This CDR3 comprises 14 residues. CDR1 SGDLS and CDR2 YYNGEE come from the germline V gene. Here the CDR3 reads CASSPDPLSYGYTF. The CDR3 bases are TGTGCCAGCAGCCCCGACCCTCTTAGCTATGGCTACACCTTC.

This clonotype came up a few times. The chain combines TRBV2 with TRBJ2-1; a possible D gene is TRBD1 (5 bases). This CDR3 has 11 amino acids. The germline V gene has CDR1 SNHLY and CDR2 FYNNEI. The V end lost 5 bases, the J end lost 9 bases, and 8 bases lay between the germline ends. Here the CDR3 DNA reads TGTGCCAGCAGTAGGGGAACTGAGCAGTTCTTC. Translation: CASSRGTEQFF.